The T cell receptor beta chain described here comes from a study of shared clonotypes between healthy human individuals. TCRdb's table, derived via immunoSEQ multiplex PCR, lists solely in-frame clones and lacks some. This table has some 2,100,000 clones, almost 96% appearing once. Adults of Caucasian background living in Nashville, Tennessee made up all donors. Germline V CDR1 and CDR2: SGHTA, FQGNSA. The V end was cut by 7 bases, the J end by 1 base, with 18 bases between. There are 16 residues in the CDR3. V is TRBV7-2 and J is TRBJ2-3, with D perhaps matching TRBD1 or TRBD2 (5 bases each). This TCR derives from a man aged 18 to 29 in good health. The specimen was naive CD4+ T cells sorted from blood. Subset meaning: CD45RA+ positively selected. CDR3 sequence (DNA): TGTGCCAGCATCTTGGGCCGGGACCATCGCACAGATACGCAGTATTTT. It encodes CASILGRDHRTDTQYF.